Listed below are T cell receptor beta chains from one sample, sequenced in a study of cytotoxic CD8 clonotypes in ibrutinib-treated CLL. The protocol was immunoSEQ multiplex PCR, while the TCRdb copy is restricted to in-frame clones and leaves out a portion. The table lists tens of thousands of clones, 65% to 70% of them singletons, with about 7% in the top ten. This specimen was PBMCs, taken at disease progression, from a patient treated with ibrutinib. All receptors derive from a human donor with chronic lymphocytic leukemia. Both conserved end residues are part of each CDR3. The D gene is left open where the match is weak. Size tells how often a clone was seen (once, few, many) or the class of an expanded clone, and some rows leave it out.

clone size: once; V gene: TRBV6-5; J gene: TRBJ2-3; D gene: -; CDR3 DNA: TGTGCCAGCAGTTACCCGAGCGGAGGTAGCACAGATACGCAGTATTTT; CDR3 protein: CASSYPSGGSTDTQYF
clone size: -; V gene: TRBV5-1; J gene: TRBJ2-7; D gene: -; CDR3 DNA: TGCGCCAGCAGCTTGGTTGGGACCACCTACGAGCAGTACTTC; CDR3 protein: CASSLVGTTYEQYF
clone size: -; V gene: TRBV5-4; J gene: TRBJ2-7; D gene: TRBD2; CDR3 DNA: TGTGCCAGCAGCGAAGCGGGAGGGCTCCGTGGCGAGCAGTACTTC; CDR3 protein: CASSEAGGLRGEQYF
clone size: -; V gene: TRBV30; J gene: TRBJ1-1; D gene: -; CDR3 DNA: TGTGCCGGCGACAGGAGGTTGAACACTGAAGCTTTCTTT; CDR3 protein: CAGDRRLNTEAFF
clone size: -; V gene: TRBV13; J gene: TRBJ2-1; D gene: TRBD2; CDR3 DNA: TGTGCCAGCAGCCCGTCGACTAGCGGGGTGGGTGAGCAGTTCTTC; CDR3 protein: CASSPSTSGVGEQFF
clone size: -; V gene: TRBV9; J gene: TRBJ2-2; D gene: -; CDR3 DNA: TGTGCCAGCAGCCCCAGGGGCAGCGACCCCGGGGAGCTGTTTTTT; CDR3 protein: CASSPRGSDPGELFF
clone size: -; V gene: TRBV18; J gene: TRBJ1-4; D gene: TRBD1; CDR3 DNA: TGTGCCAGCTCACCCGGACAGGGCGGCGAAAAACTGTTTTTT; CDR3 protein: CASSPGQGGEKLFF
clone size: -; V gene: TRBV7-8; J gene: TRBJ2-4; D gene: TRBD2; CDR3 DNA: TGTGCCAGCAGCCCACGGGAGGGAGTCAAAAACATTCAGTACTTC; CDR3 protein: CASSPREGVKNIQYF
clone size: -; V gene: TRBV28; J gene: TRBJ1-2; D gene: -; CDR3 DNA: TGTGCCAGCAGTCGACAGGCCTATGGCTACACCTTC; CDR3 protein: CASSRQAYGYTF
clone size: -; V gene: TRBV27; J gene: TRBJ1-5; D gene: -; CDR3 DNA: TGTGCCAGCAGTGCACAGGGATTCGGCAATCAGCCCCAGCATTTT; CDR3 protein: CASSAQGFGNQPQHF
clone size: -; V gene: TRBV19; J gene: TRBJ1-2; D gene: -; CDR3 DNA: TGTGCCAGTATTGGACGATCTGGCTACACCTTC; CDR3 protein: CASIGRSGYTF
clone size: -; V gene: TRBV6-5; J gene: TRBJ2-3; D gene: -; CDR3 DNA: TGTGCCAGCAAAGGGGGAGGAGGCACAGATACGCAGTATTTT; CDR3 protein: CASKGGGGTDTQYF
clone size: -; V gene: TRBV27; J gene: TRBJ2-7; D gene: -; CDR3 DNA: TGTGCCAGCAGTTTTAGGGTGGGCGCCACGAGCTCCTACGAGCAGTACTTC; CDR3 protein: CASSFRVGATSSYEQYF
clone size: -; V gene: TRBV7-2; J gene: TRBJ2-7; D gene: -; CDR3 DNA: TGTGCCAGCAGCCTGATTGCGGGAAACTACGAGCAGTACTTC; CDR3 protein: CASSLIAGNYEQYF
clone size: -; V gene: TRBV19; J gene: TRBJ2-7; D gene: -; CDR3 DNA: TGTGCCAGTAGTATAGGATGGAGGGGGGAGAGATACGAGCAGTACTTC; CDR3 protein: CASSIGWRGERYEQYF
clone size: many; V gene: TRBV2; J gene: TRBJ2-4; D gene: TRBD1; CDR3 DNA: TGTGCCAGCAGTGAAACGGGACAGGCTACAGCCAAAAACATTCAGTACTTC; CDR3 protein: CASSETGQATAKNIQYF
clone size: -; V gene: TRBV4-3; J gene: TRBJ2-1; D gene: -; CDR3 DNA: TGCGCCAGCAGCCAAGATCTACGGGACAATGAGCAGTTCTTC; CDR3 protein: CASSQDLRDNEQFF
clone size: few; V gene: TRBV11-2; J gene: TRBJ2-7; D gene: -; CDR3 DNA: TGTGCCAGCAGCCCCTATTTGGGTTTATCCTACGAGCAGTACTTC; CDR3 protein: CASSPYLGLSYEQYF
clone size: -; V gene: TRBV5-1; J gene: TRBJ2-7; D gene: -; CDR3 DNA: TGCGCCAGCAGCTTGCAGACAGTGGGCCCCCTCGAGCAGTACTTC; CDR3 protein: CASSLQTVGPLEQYF
clone size: -; V gene: TRBV5-1; J gene: TRBJ1-2; D gene: TRBD1; CDR3 DNA: TGCGCCAGCAGCACCGGGACAGAGGTCTATGGCTACACCTTC; CDR3 protein: CASSTGTEVYGYTF
clone size: once; V gene: TRBV4-1; J gene: TRBJ2-5; D gene: -; CDR3 DNA: TGCGCCAGCAGCCAAGAGGGGAGGAGGCAAGAGACCCAGTACTTC; CDR3 protein: CASSQEGRRQETQYF
clone size: -; V gene: TRBV28; J gene: TRBJ2-7; D gene: -; CDR3 DNA: TGTGCCAGCAGAGTGACAGGATTCCACGAGCAGTACTTC; CDR3 protein: CASRVTGFHEQYF
clone size: -; V gene: TRBV5-4; J gene: TRBJ2-3; D gene: -; CDR3 DNA: TGTGCCAGCAGCTTGGTGGCAGTTTCCGACACAGATACGCAGTATTTT; CDR3 protein: CASSLVAVSDTDTQYF
clone size: -; V gene: TRBV4-1; J gene: TRBJ1-2; D gene: -; CDR3 DNA: TGCGCCAGCAGCCAAGAACAGGCTAACTATGGCTACACCTTC; CDR3 protein: CASSQEQANYGYTF